In its sample, the clone carrying this T cell receptor (beta chain) was seen a few times. This specimen belongs to a study of T-cell memory formation after mild COVID-19. Study in general: TCR clusters largely stayed donor specific.

The V gene lost 0 bases and the J gene lost 4 bases, with 7 bases spanning the gap. The CDR3 totals 14 residues. Using constant-segment primers, 5'RACE produced TCR alpha and TCR beta cDNA libraries carrying sample barcodes and UMIs. TCRdb re-called the 5' RACE reads through MiXCR, storing one row per CDR3 protein. The repertoire holds 180,000 or so distinct CDR3 sequences, with approximately 10% as singletons. The chain couples TRBV12-3 or TRBV12-4 to TRBJ1-5; D call uncertain. The TCR comes from a man younger than 35 who had mild COVID-19 (a few samples of this study predate the infection). Cell type and time point are not known. Sequencing was done on a sample of PBMCs or a T cell subset sorted from them (not recorded which). The CDR3 protein is CASSLALRNQPQHF. CDR3 DNA sequence: TGTGCCAGCAGTTTAGCCCTCAGGAATCAGCCCCAGCATTTT.